The 26 T cell receptor beta chains below come from one sample, sequenced in a study of blood T cell repertoires in COVID-19. Sequencing used immunoSEQ multiplex PCR; TCRdb keeps in-frame clones, though not all of them. The sample has about 33,000 clones, approximately 81% seen once. Sequencing was done on a sample of peripheral blood. These receptors originate from an elderly man with acute or convalescent COVID-19.

This clone was seen a handful of times. The rearrangement uses TRBV15 and TRBJ1-1; TRBD1 might be the D (5 bases). Looked up from germline, CDR1 is LNHNV and CDR2 is YYDKDF (reference sequence). Trimming took off 4 bases at V and 6 bases at J, with 18 bases between the two ends. This CDR3 is built from 15 residues. DNA for the CDR3: TGTGCCACCAGCAATGTATGGCAGGGTGGTTCTGAAGCTTTCTTT. It yields the protein CATSNVWQGGSEAFF.

A few counts support this clone. This sequence joins TRBV3-1 (or the pseudogene TRBV3-2) and TRBJ2-5; D perhaps matches TRBD2 (5 bases). The CDR3 contains 15 residues. Germline assignment: CDR1 LGHDT and CDR2 YNNKEL (reference sequence). V lost 0 bases and J 7 bases, leaving 15 bases between the germline ends. CDR3 bases: TGTGCCAGCAGCCAAGATAATGAAGGAGGTGTGACCCAGTACTTC. It encodes CASSQDNEGGVTQYF.

V usage is TRBV2 and J usage is TRBJ2-4; 7 bases align to TRBD1. The CDR3 runs 16 residues. V lost 3 bases, J lost 0 bases, and 5 bases stayed unmatched. Germline CDR1 reads SNHLY; CDR2 reads FYNNEI. Here the CDR3 reads CASSERGLLAKNIQYF. DNA of the CDR3: TGTGCCAGCAGTGAGAGGGGGCTATTAGCCAAAAACATTCAGTACTTC. Full variable domain (remainder filled in from reference TRBV2 and TRBJ2-4): EPEVTQTPSHQVTQMGQEVILRCVPISNHLYFYWYRQILGQKVEFLVSFYNNEISEKSEIFDDQFSVERPDGSNFTLKIRSTKLEDSAMYFCASSERGLLAKNIQYFGAGTRLSVL.

The chain combines TRBV5-6 with TRBJ1-2; D might be TRBD1 (6 bases). The CDR3 covers 11 residues. Germline V CDR1 and CDR2: SGHDT, YYEEEE. Between the trimmed V and J ends, which lost 4 bases and 8 bases, there was a span of 9 bases. The CDR3 here is CASSPGEGYTF. The CDR3 DNA sequence: TGTGCCAGCAGCCCAGGGGAAGGCTACACCTTC.

The chain combines TRBV10-3 with TRBJ2-5; perhaps TRBD2 as D (5 bases). Germline V CDR1 and CDR2: ENHRY, SYGVKD. The CDR3 loop spans 15 amino acids. The V gene lost 5 bases and the J gene lost 5 bases, with 18 bases spanning the gap. The CDR3 nucleotides are TGTGCCATCAGTAACGACTCTTCCCGAGGGGAGACCCAGTACTTC. It is translated as CAISNDSSRGETQYF.

This clone occurred a few times. The rearrangement uses TRBV6-1 and TRBJ2-1, with D possibly TRBD1 on 8 matching bases. V was cut by 3 bases and J by 7 bases, with 25 bases left in between. Germline CDR1 MNHNS, CDR2 SASEGT. CDR3 size: 18 residues. DNA of the CDR3: TGTGCCAGCAGTGAGCCGGGAGGACAGGGTTGGGCCGTGAATGAGCAGTTCTTC. Encoded protein: CASSEPGGQGWAVNEQFF.

The genes are TRBV3-1 (or the pseudogene TRBV3-2) and TRBJ2-4; D is ambiguous. There are 17 residues in the CDR3. Germline V gene lookup returns CDR1 LGHDT and CDR2 YNNKEL (reference sequence). The ends were cut back, 0 bases at V and 1 base at J, with 13 bases in the middle. The CDR3 DNA reads TGTGCCAGCAGCCAAGATGCTCTTACAGTGGCCAAAAACATTCAGTACTTC. Amino acid sequence: CASSQDALTVAKNIQYF.

The chain joins TRBV5-6 to TRBJ1-2; TRBD1 matches at 7 bases. CDR3 length: 14 residues. Germline loops: CDR1 SGHDT, CDR2 YYEEEE. J gave up 4 bases and V 4 bases, and 7 bases lay outside the gene matches. In DNA, the CDR3 is TGTGCCAGCAGCGTAAACAGGGGACCCTATGGCTACACCTTC. The encoded protein is CASSVNRGPYGYTF. Full variable domain (remainder filled in from reference TRBV5-6 and TRBJ1-2): DAGVTQSPTHLIKTRGQQVTLRCSPKSGHDTVSWYQQALGQGPQFIFQYYEEEERQRGNFPDRFSGHQFPNYSSELNVNALLLGDSALYLCASSVNRGPYGYTFGSGTRLTVV.

The table lists this clone with a few counts. As DNA, the CDR3 is TGTGCCAGCAGTCCGGGACTAGCGGGGGAGCAGTTCTTC. It is translated as CASSPGLAGEQFF. The J gene is TRBJ2-1, the V gene TRBV12-3 or TRBV12-4; 13 bases match TRBD2. The CDR3 totals 13 residues. J gave up 10 bases and V 5 bases, and 2 bases lay outside the gene matches.

The chain uses TRBV20-1 and TRBJ2-7, with a tentative D call TRBD2 (5 bases). Germline-derived CDR1 and CDR2 are DFQATT and SNEGSKA (reference sequence). V dropped 3 bases and J dropped 4 bases, with 10 bases sitting between them. This CDR3 has 12 residues. The CDR3 coding sequence is TGCAGTGCTAGTGCGACGGGGTACGAGCAGTACTTC. This translates into CSASATGYEQYF.

The chain is built from TRBV12-3 or TRBV12-4 and TRBJ1-2; D remains ambiguous. This CDR3 has 13 amino acids. V was pared by 3 bases and J by 7 bases, with 12 bases between. Here the CDR3 DNA reads TGTGCCAGCAGTTTTAGTTCCCACCGTGGCTACACCTTC. Translated, it gives CASSFSSHRGYTF.

V and J are TRBV3-1 (or the pseudogene TRBV3-2) and TRBJ1-2, with D perhaps TRBD1 (5 bases). Trimming shortened V by 0 bases and J by 4 bases, and 18 bases separated the two germline ends. The CDR3 sequence is 17 residues long. Germline V gene lookup returns CDR1 LGHDT and CDR2 YNNKEL (reference sequence). Written as DNA, the CDR3 is TGTGCCAGCAGCCAAGATAAATCGGAAAGAAGGGGCTATGGCTACACCTTC. Translating gives CASSQDKSERRGYGYTF.

The V gene is TRBV7-2, the J gene TRBJ1-2, with D tentatively TRBD1 (6 bases). CDR3 size: 15 residues. The V end was cut by 2 bases, the J end by 0 bases, with 10 bases between. Germline assignment: CDR1 SGHTA and CDR2 FQGNSA. CDR3: CASSLSGVPNYGYTF. The CDR3 DNA sequence: TGTGCCAGCAGCTTATCAGGGGTCCCTAACTATGGCTACACCTTC.

This clone occurred a few times. This chain joins TRBV5-4 and TRBJ2-5; TRBD2 is a possible D gene (5 bases). Trimming stripped 0 bases from V and 1 base from J, with 7 bases between. The CDR3 covers 14 residues. Germline CDR1 reads SGHNT; CDR2 reads YYREEE (reference sequence). The chain's CDR3 is CASSLAGVQETQYF. CDR3 coding DNA: TGTGCCAGCAGCTTGGCCGGGGTCCAAGAGACCCAGTACTTC.

This clone turned up a few times. The genes are TRBV9 and TRBJ2-1; 15 bases map to TRBD2. The germline CDR1 and CDR2 sequences are SGDLS and YYNGEE. The CDR3 runs 16 residues. Trimming took 2 bases from V and 9 from J; bases not matched to a gene: 6. The CDR3 DNA is TGTGCCAGCAGCGTCGGGACTAGCGGGGGGCAGGGTGAGCAGTTCTTC. It codes for CASSVGTSGGQGEQFF.

The CDR3 sequence: CASSSKTYGTGGSSGYTF. DNA for the CDR3: TGTGCCAGCAGCTCAAAAACCTACGGGACAGGGGGCTCAAGTGGCTACACCTTC. This chain joins TRBV5-6 and TRBJ1-2; TRBD1 matches at 12 bases. The germline gives CDR1 SGHDT, CDR2 YYEEEE. The CDR3 has 18 amino acids. V dropped 3 bases and J dropped 7; count of bases not matched to a gene: 16.

V usage is TRBV30 and J usage is TRBJ2-3, with D perhaps matching TRBD2 (5 bases). Deletions cut 5 bases from V and 4 bases from J, with 13 bases between. Germline assignment: CDR1 GTSNPN and CDR2 SVGIG (reference sequence). The CDR3 has 13 amino acids. CDR3 nucleotide sequence: TGTGCCTGGGATAATACTAGTTCAGATACGCAGTATTTT. Translating gives CAWDNTSSDTQYF.

V is TRBV18 and J is TRBJ1-1, with TRBD1 identical over 7 bases. Germline V gene sequence: CDR1 KGHSH, CDR2 LQKENI. The V gene end was trimmed by 3 bases and the J gene end by 2 bases; junction bases not matched to a gene: 9. This CDR3 spans 16 amino acids. CDR3 coding DNA: TGTGCCAGCTCACCTCGACAGGGAGCCTTAAACACTGAAGCTTTCTTT. As protein: CASSPRQGALNTEAFF.

The chain carries TRBV29-1 and TRBJ1-4; maybe TRBD1 (5 bases). The CDR3 covers 13 residues. Trimming took off 3 bases at V and 3 bases at J, with 8 bases between the two ends. Germline CDR1 SQVTM, CDR2 ANQGSEA. The CDR3 sequence: CSVEGLANEKLFF. In DNA, the CDR3 is TGCAGCGTTGAGGGGCTAGCTAATGAAAAACTGTTTTTT.

The count of this clone is one. The chain couples TRBV27 to TRBJ2-3, with a possible D match to TRBD1 (6 bases). The CDR3 consists of 13 residues. V shed 8 bases and J shed 4 bases, with 13 bases lying between them. From germline, CDR1 is MNHEY and CDR2 SMNVEV (reference sequence). CDR3 protein: CASGTGMPDTQYF. The CDR3 DNA reads TGTGCCAGCGGAACAGGGATGCCAGATACGCAGTATTTT.

This clone was found once. V gene TRBV18 combines with J gene TRBJ2-3, with 8 bases identical to TRBD2. CDR3 length: 15 amino acids. CDR1 and CDR2 (germline): KGHSH, LQKENI. V gave up 2 bases and J gave up 5 bases; unmatched junction bases: 6. This chain's CDR3 is CASSPRAGEGDTQYF. The CDR3 DNA is TGTGCCAGCTCACCAAGAGCGGGGGAGGGAGATACGCAGTATTTT. Drawing the rest from reference TRBV18 and TRBJ2-3, the complete variable domain is NAGVMQNPRHLVRRRGQEARLRCSPMKGHSHVYWYRQLPEEGLKFMVYLQKENIIDESGMPKERFSAEFPKEGPSILRIQQVVRGDSAAYFCASSPRAGEGDTQYFGPGTRLTVL.

The chain couples TRBV29-1 to TRBJ2-7, with D maybe TRBD1 (6 bases). The CDR3 runs 11 residues. With 6 bases removed from V and 9 bases from J, the gap between germline ends came to 15 bases. Germline V CDR1 and CDR2: SQVTM, ANQGSEA. The CDR3, as DNA: TGCAGCGTGGCCCTACAGGGTTGGCAGTACTTC. It specifies CSVALQGWQYF.

The V gene is TRBV6-2 or TRBV6-3, the J gene TRBJ1-6; tentatively, D is TRBD1 (5 bases). V lost 2 bases, J lost 2 bases, and 10 bases lay in between. Per the germline V gene, CDR1 is MNHEY and CDR2 is SVGEGT. This CDR3 has 16 amino acids. CDR3 region: CASSYPGMAYNSPLHF. CDR3 nucleotides: TGTGCCAGCAGTTACCCAGGGATGGCCTATAATTCACCCCTCCACTTT.

This clone has a single count. Its ends do not fully match the called genes, so a read error is possible. The chain links TRBV6-5 to TRBJ2-3; D gene ambiguous. The germline CDR1 and CDR2 sequences are MNHEY and SVGAGI. The CDR3 is 12 residues long. The CDR3 nucleotides are TGTGCCAGCAGAAAGGATGGCCCCGTAGCTGATTTT. It encodes CASRKDGPVADF.

The table lists this clone with a count of one. This chain connects TRBV2 to TRBJ2-3; 7 bases map to TRBD1. The CDR3 covers 16 residues. The germline gives CDR1 SNHLY, CDR2 FYNNEI. V lost 9 bases to trimming and J lost 0 bases; unmatched junction nucleotides: 12. The CDR3 loop is CASYHGARGSTDTQYF. CDR3 nucleotide sequence: TGTGCCAGTTACCATGGGGCCAGGGGGAGCACAGATACGCAGTATTTT.

This clone was recorded a few times. The rearrangement links TRBV19 to TRBJ1-2; 9 nucleotides match TRBD1. The CDR3 contains 14 residues. V lost 7 bases to trimming and J lost 4 bases; unmatched junction nucleotides: 7. Germline CDR1 is LNHDA and CDR2 is SQIVND (reference sequence). The CDR3 protein is CASTTGGFSYGYTF. The CDR3 DNA reads as TGTGCCAGTACCACAGGGGGCTTTAGCTATGGCTACACCTTC.